Presented here are 13 T cell receptor beta chains from one specimen sequenced in a study of blood T cell repertoires in COVID-19. The data were produced by immunoSEQ multiplex PCR, yet TCRdb's version contains in-frame clones alone and is incomplete. The sample gives around 95,000 clones, around nine tenths of which show up once; under 5.5% is in the top ten. Input material: peripheral blood. These receptors came from a human donor in a cohort sampled during active COVID-19.

V and J are TRBV5-1 and TRBJ2-3, with unresolved D. In germline, CDR1 is SGHRS, CDR2 YFSETQ. This CDR3 region has 15 residues. Trimming left V 7 bases short and J 0 bases short, with 15 bases between. CDR3 sequence reads: CASSDGGTSTDTQYF. The CDR3 nucleotides are TGCGCCAGCTCCGACGGCGGCACTAGCACAGATACGCAGTATTTT.

The chain joins TRBV5-4 to TRBJ1-1; a weak D match, TRBD1 (6 bases). Germline V CDR1 and CDR2: SGHNT, YYREEE (reference sequence). This CDR3 is 14 amino acids long. The ends were cut back, 4 bases at V and 4 bases at J, with 14 bases in the middle. DNA of the CDR3: TGTGCCAGCAGCCCAGGACAGTTCGGCACTGAAGCTTTCTTT. Protein: CASSPGQFGTEAFF.

The DNA of the CDR3 is TGTGCCAGCAGCGAGCGGGCAAGCAATGAGCAGTTCTTC. The encoded protein is CASSERASNEQFF. The V call is TRBV9, the J call TRBJ2-1; possibly TRBD2 for D (6 bases). CDR3 length equals 13 residues. The germline gives CDR1 SGDLS, CDR2 YYNGEE. Between the trimmed V and J ends, which lost 3 bases and 6 bases, there was a span of 10 bases.

CDR3 nucleotides: TGTGCCAGCAGTGAAGGGTTATGGCAGGCTCCCTCTGGGGCCAACGTCCTGACTTTC. Its protein is CASSEGLWQAPSGANVLTF. V usage is TRBV6-1 and J usage is TRBJ2-6; D is undetermined. The CDR3 consists of 19 residues. V was cut by 1 base and J by 0 bases, with 16 bases left in between. The germline V gene encodes CDR1 MNHNS and CDR2 SASEGT.

This clone was seen a few times. CDR3 sequence reads: CAIAGSDEKLFF. In DNA form, the CDR3 reads TGTGCCATCGCGGGCTCCGATGAAAAACTGTTTTTT. The chain links TRBV7-9 to TRBJ1-4; no clear D gene. The CDR3 is 12 residues long. Germline CDR1 is SEHNR and CDR2 is FQNEAQ (reference sequence). Trimming left V 10 bases short and J 6 bases short, with 12 bases between.

The chain employs TRBV6-6 and TRBJ2-7; D is undetermined. Germline loops: CDR1 MNHNY, CDR2 SVGAGI (reference sequence). CDR3 size: 16 residues. The ends were cut back, 2 bases at V and 0 bases at J, with 14 bases in the middle. Written as DNA, the CDR3 is TGTGCCAGCAGTTACCCCATTGACTTACCCTCCTACGAGCAGTACTTC. This codes for CASSYPIDLPSYEQYF.

The V and J genes are TRBV28 and TRBJ2-7; D ambiguous. This CDR3 spans 16 amino acids. Germline V gene lookup returns CDR1 MDHEN and CDR2 SYDVKM. Trimming stripped 4 bases from V and 6 bases from J, with 22 bases between. This chain's CDR3 is CASSSPTGYSLREQYF. For the CDR3, the DNA is TGTGCCAGCAGTTCCCCCACCGGGTACTCACTACGCGAGCAGTACTTC. Looking up the rest from reference TRBV28 and TRBJ2-7 gives the full variable domain: DVKVTQSSRYLVKRTGEKVFLECVQDMDHENMFWYRQDPGLGLRLIYFSYDVKMKEKGDIPEGYSVSREKKERFSLILESASTNQTSMYLCASSSPTGYSLREQYFGPGTRLTVT.

This chain connects TRBV6-5 to TRBJ2-6; tentative D call: TRBD2 (6 bases). CDR3 length equals 15 residues. V shed 2 bases and J shed 1 base, with 6 bases lying between them. The germline gives CDR1 MNHEY, CDR2 SVGAGI. In DNA, the CDR3 is TGTGCCAGCAGTTACGGGGGGTCTGGGGCCAACGTCCTGACTTTC. Its translation: CASSYGGSGANVLTF.

The CDR3 DNA reads TGTGCCAGCAGCCCACAGGTTAATGAAGCTTTCTTT. It specifies CASSPQVNEAFF. The gene calls are TRBV9 and TRBJ1-1; tentatively, D is TRBD1 (5 bases). CDR1 SGDLS and CDR2 YYNGEE come from the germline V gene. The CDR3 has 12 amino acids. V was trimmed by 4 bases and J by 7 bases, leaving 11 bases between them.

This clone was recorded only once. The rearrangement joins TRBV6-6 to TRBJ2-7; D gene uncertain. V was trimmed by 6 bases and J by 3 bases, leaving 6 bases between them. Germline V gene data show CDR1 as MNHNY and CDR2 as SVGAGI (reference sequence). The CDR3 length is 11 residues. Written as DNA, the CDR3 is TGTGCCAGCAGAGCACGCTACGAGCAGTACTTC. Translating gives CASRARYEQYF.

This chain links TRBV11-2 with TRBJ2-3; D gene unclear. Germline V gene lookup returns CDR1 SGHAT and CDR2 FQNNGV. The CDR3 is 14 residues long. The V end lost 5 bases, the J end lost 1 base, and 10 bases lay between the germline ends. CDR3 protein: CASSLVGGTDTQYF. Here the CDR3 DNA reads TGTGCCAGCAGCCTCGTCGGTGGCACAGATACGCAGTATTTT.

The chain combines TRBV6-5 with TRBJ2-1; TRBD1 aligns across 7 bases. Germline CDR1 MNHEY, CDR2 SVGAGI. The CDR3 covers 14 residues. J gave up 3 bases and V 7 bases, and 6 bases lay outside the gene matches. The CDR3 DNA reads TGTGCCAGCAAGCGGACAGGTGTCTACAATGAGCAGTTCTTC. Translation gives CASKRTGVYNEQFF.

The rearrangement joins TRBV4-1 to TRBJ2-7; TRBD1 agrees at 8 bases. The junction had 3 bases not matched to a gene; V was cut back by 3 bases and J by 5 bases. This CDR3 comprises 13 residues. Germline V CDR1 and CDR2: MGHRA, YSYEKL. The CDR3 DNA sequence: TGCGCCAGCAGCCAGCAGACAGGGGACGAGCAGTACTTC. Its protein product is CASSQQTGDEQYF.